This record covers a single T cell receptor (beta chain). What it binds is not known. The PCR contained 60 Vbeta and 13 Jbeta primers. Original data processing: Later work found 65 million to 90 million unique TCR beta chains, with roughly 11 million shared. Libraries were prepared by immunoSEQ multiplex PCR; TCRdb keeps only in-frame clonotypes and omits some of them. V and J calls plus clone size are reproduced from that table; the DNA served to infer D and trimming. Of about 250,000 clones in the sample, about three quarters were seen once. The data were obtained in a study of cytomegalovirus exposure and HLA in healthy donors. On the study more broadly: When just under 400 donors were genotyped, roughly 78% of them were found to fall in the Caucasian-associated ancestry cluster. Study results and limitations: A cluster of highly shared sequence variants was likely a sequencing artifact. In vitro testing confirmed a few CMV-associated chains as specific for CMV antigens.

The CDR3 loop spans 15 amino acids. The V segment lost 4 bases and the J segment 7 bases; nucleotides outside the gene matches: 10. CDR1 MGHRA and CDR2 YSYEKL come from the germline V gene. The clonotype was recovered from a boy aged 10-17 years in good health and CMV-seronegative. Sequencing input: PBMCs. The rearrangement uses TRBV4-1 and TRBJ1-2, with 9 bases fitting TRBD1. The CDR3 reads CASSLAGTGTFGYTF. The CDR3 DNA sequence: TGCGCCAGCAGCCTAGCCGGGACAGGGACTTTTGGCTACACCTTC.